Listed below are T cell receptor beta chains from one sample, sequenced in a study of cytomegalovirus exposure and HLA in healthy donors. Libraries were prepared by immunoSEQ multiplex PCR; TCRdb keeps only in-frame clonotypes and omits some of them. Seen here are 150,000 to 200,000 clones, 85% observed once, and the top ten hold 2% to 2.5%. Sequenced input: PBMCs. These receptors all stem from a man aged 30 to 45 in good health and CMV-seropositive. CDR3s include the opening cysteine and the closing phenylalanine or tryptophan. The order of the fields is D gene, V gene, J gene, clone size, CDR3 DNA, CDR3 protein. The D gene is left open where the match is weak. Size is omitted from some rows. Given values are once, few, many or a class for expanded clones.

D gene: .; V gene: TRBV7-2; J gene: TRBJ1-4; clone size: .; CDR3 DNA: TGTGCCAGCAGCTCCCGACAGGTTAATGAAAAACTGTTTTTT; CDR3 protein: CASSSRQVNEKLFF
D gene: TRBD2; V gene: TRBV18; J gene: TRBJ2-1; clone size: once; CDR3 DNA: TGTGCCAGCTCACCGGGACTAGCGGGGGGCGGTACTGAGCAGTTCTTC; CDR3 protein: CASSPGLAGGGTEQFF
D gene: .; V gene: TRBV6-5; J gene: TRBJ2-7; clone size: once; CDR3 DNA: TGTGCCAGCAGTCGAGGAGGGTCTCAGTCCCACGAGCAGTACTTC; CDR3 protein: CASSRGGSQSHEQYF
D gene: TRBD1; V gene: TRBV4-1; J gene: TRBJ1-1; clone size: .; CDR3 DNA: TGCGCCAGCAGCCAAGAGGGGGGACAGGAGAACACTGAAGCTTTCTTT; CDR3 protein: CASSQEGGQENTEAFF
D gene: TRBD1; V gene: TRBV5-6; J gene: TRBJ2-1; clone size: .; CDR3 DNA: TGTGCCAGCAGCTTCGTAACCGGGACAGGGAGTAATGAGCAGTTCTTC; CDR3 protein: CASSFVTGTGSNEQFF
D gene: .; V gene: TRBV6-6; J gene: TRBJ2-1; clone size: .; CDR3 DNA: TGTGCCAGCAGTCCCCAGCATGAGGGAGGTAATGAGCAGTTCTTC; CDR3 protein: CASSPQHEGGNEQFF
D gene: TRBD1; V gene: TRBV4-3; J gene: TRBJ1-2; clone size: .; CDR3 DNA: TGCGCCAGCAGGGAAAGGACAGGGGCCTCCTATGGCTACACCTTC; CDR3 protein: CASRERTGASYGYTF
D gene: .; V gene: TRBV18; J gene: TRBJ2-1; clone size: .; CDR3 DNA: TGTGCCAGCTCACCTACAGGGCGTGACAATGAGCAGTTCTTC; CDR3 protein: CASSPTGRDNEQFF
D gene: .; V gene: TRBV9; J gene: TRBJ1-3; clone size: .; CDR3 DNA: TGTGCCAGCAGCGAGAGGGGGGGGGCTGGAAACACCATATATTTT; CDR3 protein: CASSERGGAGNTIYF
D gene: TRBD1; V gene: TRBV29-1; J gene: TRBJ1-1; clone size: .; CDR3 DNA: TGCAGCGTGGGGACAGGGGGCACTGAAGCTTTCTTT; CDR3 protein: CSVGTGGTEAFF
D gene: .; V gene: TRBV19; J gene: TRBJ1-1; clone size: once; CDR3 DNA: TGTGCCAGTAGTATATCGGTCGCTGAAGCTTTCTTT; CDR3 protein: CASSISVAEAFF
D gene: TRBD2; V gene: TRBV27; J gene: TRBJ2-7; clone size: .; CDR3 DNA: TGTGCCAGCGCGAGCGGGGGGTCCTACGAGCAGTACTTC; CDR3 protein: CASASGGSYEQYF
D gene: .; V gene: TRBV16; J gene: TRBJ2-1; clone size: .; CDR3 DNA: TGTGCCAGCAGCCAATCGCGTCGCTACAATGAGCAGTTCTTC; CDR3 protein: CASSQSRRYNEQFF
D gene: TRBD1; V gene: TRBV5-6; J gene: TRBJ2-3; clone size: .; CDR3 DNA: TGTGCCAGCAGCCTGACAGGGGTTAACACAGATACGCAGTATTTT; CDR3 protein: CASSLTGVNTDTQYF
D gene: .; V gene: TRBV4-1; J gene: TRBJ1-3; clone size: .; CDR3 DNA: TGCGCCAGCAGCCAAGTGACGGGAGGGGATGGAAACACCATATATTTT; CDR3 protein: CASSQVTGGDGNTIYF
D gene: .; V gene: TRBV11-2; J gene: TRBJ2-2; clone size: .; CDR3 DNA: TGTGCCAGCAGCTTAGTGGGTTCTACAGGGTCCACCGGGGAGCTGTTTTTT; CDR3 protein: CASSLVGSTGSTGELFF
D gene: TRBD1; V gene: TRBV7-2; J gene: TRBJ2-1; clone size: .; CDR3 DNA: TGTGCCAGCAGCTTTACAGGGGGGACGGGGGATGAGCAGTTCTTC; CDR3 protein: CASSFTGGTGDEQFF
D gene: TRBD2; V gene: TRBV19; J gene: TRBJ2-3; clone size: .; CDR3 DNA: TGTGCCAGTAGTATAGTCCCGGCTAGCGGGGGCACAGATACGCAGTATTTT; CDR3 protein: CASSIVPASGGTDTQYF
D gene: .; V gene: TRBV11-3; J gene: TRBJ1-6; clone size: once; CDR3 DNA: TGTGCCAGCAGCTTAGATCTTTCCCCTACGAGCTCCTATAATTCACCCCTCCACTTT; CDR3 protein: CASSLDLSPTSSYNSPLHF
D gene: TRBD1; V gene: TRBV7-2; J gene: TRBJ1-5; clone size: .; CDR3 DNA: TGTGCCAGCAGCGTATACGGGACAGCCGTAACGGGCAATCAGCCCCAGCATTTT; CDR3 protein: CASSVYGTAVTGNQPQHF
D gene: TRBD2; V gene: TRBV6-4; J gene: TRBJ2-3; clone size: .; CDR3 DNA: TGTGCCAGCAGTCTTACTAGCGGGGGAGCTACAGATACGCAGTATTTT; CDR3 protein: CASSLTSGGATDTQYF
D gene: TRBD1; V gene: TRBV7-9; J gene: TRBJ1-2; clone size: .; CDR3 DNA: TGTGCCAGCAGCCCAGGGGGCGAGGGCTACACCTTC; CDR3 protein: CASSPGGEGYTF
D gene: TRBD1; V gene: TRBV7-9; J gene: TRBJ1-4; clone size: .; CDR3 DNA: TGTGCCAGCAGCTCGGGACAGAATGAAAAACTGTTTTTT; CDR3 protein: CASSSGQNEKLFF
D gene: .; V gene: TRBV7-6; J gene: TRBJ1-4; clone size: .; CDR3 DNA: TGTGCCAGCAGCCAAAGCCAGGGGAATGAAAAACTGTTTTTT; CDR3 protein: CASSQSQGNEKLFF
D gene: .; V gene: TRBV19; J gene: TRBJ2-1; clone size: .; CDR3 DNA: TGTGCCAGTAGTATGCCCAGGTTACCCAATGAGCAGTTCTTC; CDR3 protein: CASSMPRLPNEQFF
D gene: .; V gene: TRBV6-5; J gene: TRBJ2-1; clone size: .; CDR3 DNA: TGTGCCAGCAGTTCCCTGACGGGGAATTACAATGAGCAGTTCTTC; CDR3 protein: CASSSLTGNYNEQFF
D gene: .; V gene: TRBV6-1; J gene: TRBJ2-7; clone size: .; CDR3 DNA: TGTGCCAGCAGCCGGACAGATTACGAGCAGTACTTC; CDR3 protein: CASSRTDYEQYF
D gene: TRBD1; V gene: TRBV6-5; J gene: TRBJ1-4; clone size: .; CDR3 DNA: TGTGCCAGCAGTTACGGCAGGGGGGTTAATGAAAAACTGTTTTTT; CDR3 protein: CASSYGRGVNEKLFF
D gene: TRBD2; V gene: TRBV7-9; J gene: TRBJ2-5; clone size: .; CDR3 DNA: TGTGCCAGCAGCTTAAAGGTGTTAGCGGGGAAGTTGGGAGAGACCCAGTACTTC; CDR3 protein: CASSLKVLAGKLGETQYF
D gene: TRBD1; V gene: TRBV2; J gene: TRBJ1-6; clone size: .; CDR3 DNA: TGTGCCAGCAACTCCAGGGACAGTAGCAATTCACCCCTCCACTTT; CDR3 protein: CASNSRDSSNSPLHF
D gene: .; V gene: TRBV6-1; J gene: TRBJ2-2; clone size: .; CDR3 DNA: TGTGCCAGCACCCCCGGGGGTGTGGGGGAGCTGTTTTTT; CDR3 protein: CASTPGGVGELFF
D gene: .; V gene: TRBV7-9; J gene: TRBJ2-7; clone size: .; CDR3 DNA: TGTGCCAGCAGCTATTCCGGGACAACCCTCGAGCAGTACTTC; CDR3 protein: CASSYSGTTLEQYF
D gene: .; V gene: TRBV11-2; J gene: TRBJ1-2; clone size: .; CDR3 DNA: TGTGCCAGCAGATCGACTGGGGCCGACTATGGCTACACCTTC; CDR3 protein: CASRSTGADYGYTF
D gene: TRBD1; V gene: TRBV10-1; J gene: TRBJ2-7; clone size: .; CDR3 DNA: TGCGCCAGCAGTGAGAGTATGACAGGGACGTACGAGCAGTACTTC; CDR3 protein: CASSESMTGTYEQYF
D gene: TRBD1; V gene: TRBV6-5; J gene: TRBJ1-5; clone size: once; CDR3 DNA: TGTGCCAGCAGGCCCACCGGGACAGGGGTTCAGCCCCAGCATTTT; CDR3 protein: CASRPTGTGVQPQHF
D gene: .; V gene: TRBV29-1; J gene: TRBJ2-7; clone size: .; CDR3 DNA: TGCAGCGCTGGCCTTGGTCTAGCGAACGAGCAGTACTTC; CDR3 protein: CSAGLGLANEQYF
D gene: TRBD1; V gene: TRBV5-4; J gene: TRBJ1-4; clone size: few; CDR3 DNA: TGTGCCAGCAGCGTAAACAGGGGTCTGGATGAAAAACTGTTTTTT; CDR3 protein: CASSVNRGLDEKLFF
D gene: TRBD2; V gene: TRBV11-3; J gene: TRBJ2-7; clone size: .; CDR3 DNA: TGTGCCAGCAGCTTAGATCCTAGCGGCGCCTACGAGCAGTACTTC; CDR3 protein: CASSLDPSGAYEQYF
D gene: .; V gene: TRBV7-9; J gene: TRBJ1-1; clone size: .; CDR3 DNA: TGTGCCAGCAGCTCAGGACAATTTAAAGCTTTCTTT; CDR3 protein: CASSSGQFKAFF
D gene: TRBD2; V gene: TRBV4-1; J gene: TRBJ2-3; clone size: .; CDR3 DNA: TGCGCCAGCAGGGTAGCGGGGGGGAGCACAGATACGCAGTATTTT; CDR3 protein: CASRVAGGSTDTQYF
D gene: TRBD2; V gene: TRBV27; J gene: TRBJ2-3; clone size: once; CDR3 DNA: TGTGCCAGCAGCCCCCTTGGTAGCGGGGGGGTACGAGATACGCAGTATTTT; CDR3 protein: CASSPLGSGGVRDTQYF
D gene: TRBD1; V gene: TRBV30; J gene: TRBJ1-5; clone size: .; CDR3 DNA: TGTGCCTGGTCTGGCGACAGGGGGTTTCCTAGCAATCAGCCCCAGCATTTT; CDR3 protein: CAWSGDRGFPSNQPQHF
D gene: TRBD1; V gene: TRBV19; J gene: TRBJ2-7; clone size: .; CDR3 DNA: TGTGCCAGTAGAGCAGGGGGTTCCTACGAGCAGTACTTC; CDR3 protein: CASRAGGSYEQYF
D gene: TRBD1; V gene: TRBV9; J gene: TRBJ2-7; clone size: .; CDR3 DNA: TGTGCCAGCAGCACGGGACAGGTCCACGAGCAGTACTTC; CDR3 protein: CASSTGQVHEQYF
D gene: .; V gene: TRBV29-1; J gene: TRBJ2-5; clone size: .; CDR3 DNA: TGCAGCGCTCGACAGGTAGGAGAGACCCAGTACTTC; CDR3 protein: CSARQVGETQYF
D gene: TRBD1; V gene: TRBV29-1; J gene: TRBJ2-7; clone size: .; CDR3 DNA: TGCAGCGTCAACCGGGACAGGGAGCCCTACGAGCAGTACTTC; CDR3 protein: CSVNRDREPYEQYF
D gene: .; V gene: TRBV10-3; J gene: TRBJ1-3; clone size: .; CDR3 DNA: TGTGCCATCACCTCTCCCGGAAACACCATATATTTT; CDR3 protein: CAITSPGNTIYF
D gene: .; V gene: TRBV29-1; J gene: TRBJ1-3; clone size: .; CDR3 DNA: TGCAGCGTTGTCGATGGGCTAGGAAACACCATATATTTT; CDR3 protein: CSVVDGLGNTIYF
D gene: TRBD1; V gene: TRBV6-1; J gene: TRBJ2-7; clone size: .; CDR3 DNA: TGTGCCAGCAGAATGGGGACAGGGGATGTATATGAGCAGTACTTC; CDR3 protein: CASRMGTGDVYEQYF